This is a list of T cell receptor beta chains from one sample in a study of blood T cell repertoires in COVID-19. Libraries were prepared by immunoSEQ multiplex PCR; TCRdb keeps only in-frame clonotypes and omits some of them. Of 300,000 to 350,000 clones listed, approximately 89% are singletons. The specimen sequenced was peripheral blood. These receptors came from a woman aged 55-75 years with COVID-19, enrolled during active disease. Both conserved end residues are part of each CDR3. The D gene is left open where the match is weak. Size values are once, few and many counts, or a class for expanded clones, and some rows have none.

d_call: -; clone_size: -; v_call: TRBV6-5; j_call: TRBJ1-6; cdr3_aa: CASSYLNSPLHF; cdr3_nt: TGTGCCAGCAGTTACCTAAATTCACCCCTCCACTTT
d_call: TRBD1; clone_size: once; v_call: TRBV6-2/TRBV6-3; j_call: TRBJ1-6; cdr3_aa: CASSGQGGSLHF; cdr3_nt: TGTGCCAGCAGTGGACAGGGTGGCTCCCTCCACTTT
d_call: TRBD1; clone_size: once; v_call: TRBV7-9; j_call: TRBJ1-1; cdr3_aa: CASSFGQGDTEAFF; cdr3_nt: TGTGCCAGCAGCTTCGGACAGGGGGACACTGAAGCTTTCTTT
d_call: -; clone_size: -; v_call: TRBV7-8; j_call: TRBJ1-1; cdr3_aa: CASSFPGGGTNTEAFF; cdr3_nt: TGTGCCAGCAGCTTCCCCGGGGGGGGGACGAACACTGAAGCTTTCTTT
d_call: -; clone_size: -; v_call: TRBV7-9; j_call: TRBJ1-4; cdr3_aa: CASSLARGRGEKLFF; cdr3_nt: TGTGCCAGCAGCTTAGCGCGGGGACGCGGGGAAAAACTGTTTTTT
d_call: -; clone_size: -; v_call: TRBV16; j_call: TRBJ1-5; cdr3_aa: CASSPKTTNQPQHF; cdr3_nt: TGTGCCAGCAGCCCCAAAACCACTAATCAGCCCCAGCATTTT
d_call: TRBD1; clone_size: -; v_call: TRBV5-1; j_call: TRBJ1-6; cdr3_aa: CASGTDRGRNSPLHF; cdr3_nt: TGCGCCAGCGGCACCGACAGGGGTCGGAATTCACCCCTCCACTTT
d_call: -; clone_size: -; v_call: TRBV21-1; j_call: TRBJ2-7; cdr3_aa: CASSKWRTGCEQYF; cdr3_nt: TGTGCCAGCAGCAAATGGCGGACAGGGTGCGAGCAGTACTTC
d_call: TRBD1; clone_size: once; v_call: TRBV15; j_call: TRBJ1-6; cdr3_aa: CATSRAGGMNSPLHF; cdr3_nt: TGTGCCACCAGCAGGGCAGGGGGCATGAATTCACCCCTCCACTTT
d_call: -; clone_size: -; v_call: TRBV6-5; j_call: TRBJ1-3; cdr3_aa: CASSYSRVGSGNTIYF; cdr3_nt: TGTGCCAGCAGTTACTCCCGGGTTGGGTCTGGAAACACCATATATTTT
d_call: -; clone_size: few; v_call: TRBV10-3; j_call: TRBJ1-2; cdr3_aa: CAISTQDNYGYTF; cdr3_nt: TGTGCCATCAGCACACAGGATAACTATGGCTACACCTTC
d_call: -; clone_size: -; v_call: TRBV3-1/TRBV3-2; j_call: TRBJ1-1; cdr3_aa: CASSPWTAPTEAFF; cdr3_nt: TGTGCCAGCAGCCCCTGGACAGCCCCCACTGAAGCTTTCTTT
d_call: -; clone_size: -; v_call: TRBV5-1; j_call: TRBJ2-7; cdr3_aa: CASSLQGIRGEQYF; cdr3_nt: TGCGCCAGCAGCTTACAGGGAATCCGAGGCGAGCAGTACTTC
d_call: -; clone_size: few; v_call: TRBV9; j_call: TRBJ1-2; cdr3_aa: CASSPEGLRGYTF; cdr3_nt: TGTGCCAGCAGCCCGGAGGGCCTCAGGGGCTACACCTTC
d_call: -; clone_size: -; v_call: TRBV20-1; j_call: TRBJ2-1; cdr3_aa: CSAGPRREQFF; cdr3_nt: TGCAGTGCTGGCCCAAGGAGAGAGCAGTTCTTC
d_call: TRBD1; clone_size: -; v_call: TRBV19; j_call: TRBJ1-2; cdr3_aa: CASSIALGQGSYGYTF; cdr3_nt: TGTGCCAGTAGTATAGCCCTGGGACAGGGGTCCTATGGCTACACCTTC
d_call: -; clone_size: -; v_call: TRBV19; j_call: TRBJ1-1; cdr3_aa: CASSSRGDTEAFF; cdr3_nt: TGTGCCAGTAGTTCCAGGGGCGACACTGAAGCTTTCTTT